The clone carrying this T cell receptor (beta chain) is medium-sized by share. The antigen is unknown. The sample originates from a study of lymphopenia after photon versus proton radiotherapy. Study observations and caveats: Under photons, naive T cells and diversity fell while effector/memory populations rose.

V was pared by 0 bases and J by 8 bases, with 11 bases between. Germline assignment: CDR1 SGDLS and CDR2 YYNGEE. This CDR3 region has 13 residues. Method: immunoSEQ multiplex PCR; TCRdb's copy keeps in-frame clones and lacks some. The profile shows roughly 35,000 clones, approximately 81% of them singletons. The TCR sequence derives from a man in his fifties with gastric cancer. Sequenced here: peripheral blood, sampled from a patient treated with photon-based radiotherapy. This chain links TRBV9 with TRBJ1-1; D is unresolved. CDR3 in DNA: TGTGCCAGCAGCGTAGTCGCGGTCTCAGAAGCTTTCTTT. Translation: CASSVVAVSEAFF.